One sample yielded the 16 T cell receptor beta chains listed below, sequenced in a study of beta chain features in type 1 diabetes. The authors reverse transcribed all of the isolated RNA, so sequencing captured expressed TCRB transcripts. Produced via immunoSEQ multiplex PCR; TCRdb's table is partial and in-frame only. The profile covers fewer than 550,000 clones, with approximately 10% appearing a single time and about 0.045% taken by the ten largest. Sequenced material: naive CD4+ T cells from blood. Receptor source: a woman under 30 in good health.

There are a few counts of this clone. DNA for the CDR3: TGTGCCAGCAGCAGACAGGGGAGGGTTCCAGATACGCAGTATTTT. Protein product: CASSRQGRVPDTQYF. The V and J genes are TRBV14 and TRBJ2-3; a possible D gene is TRBD1 (8 bases). V was clipped by 5 bases and J by 4 bases, with 16 bases between them. The germline V gene has CDR1 SGHDN and CDR2 FVKESK. This CDR3 comprises 15 residues.

The chain combines TRBV14 with TRBJ1-2, with D perhaps TRBD1 (5 bases). V was trimmed by 0 bases and J by 5 bases, leaving 16 bases between them. CDR1 SGHDN and CDR2 FVKESK come from the germline V gene. CDR3 size: 16 residues. The CDR3 here is CASSQDLLGAGYGYTF. The CDR3 DNA sequence: TGTGCCAGCAGCCAAGATCTGCTCGGGGCCGGATATGGCTACACCTTC.

This clone was seen more than once but under ten times. The chain carries TRBV5-1 and TRBJ2-3, with TRBD2 as a possible D gene (6 bases). Deletions cut 2 bases from V and 0 bases from J, with 10 bases between. The CDR3 has 15 residues. CDR1 and CDR2 from the germline V gene are SGHRS and YFSETQ. CDR3 nucleotide sequence: TGCGCCAGCAGCTTAGGCGGGGCTAGCACAGATACGCAGTATTTT. It yields the protein CASSLGGASTDTQYF.

The gene calls are TRBV4-3 and TRBJ2-7, with 9 bases aligning to TRBD2. This CDR3 is 15 amino acids long. The germline gives CDR1 LGHNA, CDR2 YSLEER. Trimming cost V 4 bases and J 7 bases; bases outside gene matches: 11. CDR3 nucleotides: TGCGCCAGCAGCCGAACAGCGGGGGGCAACGTGGAGCAGTACTTC. Encoded protein: CASSRTAGGNVEQYF.

This clone was seen only a few times. One junction end disagrees with the germline gene, perhaps due to a read error. In DNA, the CDR3 is TGTGCCAGCAGCTTAGGTCTACGGTGGGATTTT. Encoded protein: CASSLGLRWDF. V is TRBV7-2 and J is TRBJ2-3; D is uncertain. There are 11 residues in the CDR3. Looked up from germline, CDR1 is SGHTA and CDR2 is FQGNSA.

This chain joins TRBV28 and TRBJ2-5; no reliable D call. Trimming removed 7 bases at V and 10 bases at J, with 22 bases between. CDR1 is MDHEN and CDR2 is SYDVKM in the germline V gene. This CDR3 has 14 residues. This CDR3 is CASTPPGRKTIQYF. In DNA form, the CDR3 reads TGTGCCAGCACCCCACCCGGCAGGAAAACAATCCAGTACTTC.

This clone was seen a few times. This sequence joins TRBV18 and TRBJ1-2; no clear D. This CDR3 is built from 15 residues. V was clipped by 0 bases and J by 6 bases, with 14 bases between them. Germline CDR1 and CDR2: KGHSH and LQKENI. Here the CDR3 DNA reads TGTGCCAGCTCACCACCGAGTTTAGGACGAGATGGCTACACCTTC. Protein: CASSPPSLGRDGYTF.

This chain links TRBV6-1 with TRBJ2-7; weak D call: TRBD1 (5 bases). Germline V CDR1 and CDR2: MNHNS, SASEGT. Trimming shortened V by 2 bases and J by 1 base, and 12 bases separated the two germline ends. The CDR3 extends over 15 amino acids. This CDR3 is CASSEPGHLSYEQYV. CDR3 DNA: TGTGCCAGCAGTGAACCCGGACACCTATCCTACGAGCAGTACGTC.

This rearrangement joins TRBV2 to TRBJ1-2, with 7 bases lining up with TRBD1. Germline CDR1 is SNHLY and CDR2 is FYNNEI. The V gene end was trimmed by 5 bases and the J gene end by 2 bases; junction bases not matched to a gene: 5. This CDR3 is 14 amino acids long. The CDR3 region has the DNA TGTGCCAGCAGTCAACAGGGGACCAACTATGGCTACACCTTC. It yields the protein CASSQQGTNYGYTF.

CDR3 bases: TGCGCCAGCAGCTCTCCCGGGACTAGCGGGAGGCCGAGCACAGATACGCAGTATTTT. Residues: CASSSPGTSGRPSTDTQYF. This chain joins TRBV5-1 and TRBJ2-3, with TRBD2 matching over 15 bases. The CDR3 loop spans 19 amino acids. Unmatched junction bases numbered 8, after V lost 3 bases and J lost 0 bases. Germline V lookup: CDR1 SGHRS, CDR2 YFSETQ.

The CDR3 bases are TGTGCCAGCAGAAAGGGACTAGCGGGAGAGCAGTACTTC. Translation gives CASRKGLAGEQYF. The rearrangement uses TRBV7-2 and TRBJ2-7; 13 nucleotides agree with TRBD2. This CDR3 comprises 13 residues. The junction had 3 bases not matched to a gene; V was cut back by 6 bases and J by 7 bases. In germline, CDR1 is SGHTA, CDR2 FQGNSA. The variable domain in full, completed from reference TRBV7-2 and TRBJ2-7, reads GAGVSQSPSNKVTEKGKDVELRCDPISGHTALYWYRQSLGQGLEFLIYFQGNSAPDKSGLPSDRFSAERTGGSVSTLTIQRTQQEDSAVYLCASRKGLAGEQYFGPGTRLTVT.

The V and J genes are TRBV27 and TRBJ1-1, with D possibly TRBD1 on 6 matching bases. Trimming removed 6 bases from V and 3 bases from J, with 17 bases in between. The CDR3 is 15 residues long. Germline V CDR1 and CDR2: MNHEY, SMNVEV (reference sequence). In nucleotides, the CDR3 is TGTGCCAGCAGCTCGCAGGGGCGCAGTCACACTGAAGCTTTCTTT. This encodes CASSSQGRSHTEAFF.

As concerns this clone: Other DNA sequences in the same sample also yield this CDR3. The genes are TRBV18 and TRBJ2-1; 10 positions match TRBD1. This CDR3 contains 15 residues. The trim removed 6 bases at V and 0 bases at J, leaving 2 bases unmatched. Germline V gene sequence: CDR1 KGHSH, CDR2 LQKENI. CDR3 residues: CASSRTGGSYNEQFF. In DNA, the CDR3 is TGTGCCAGCTCGAGGACAGGGGGCTCCTACAATGAGCAGTTCTTC.

V usage is TRBV11-2 and J usage is TRBJ2-3; 8 positions match TRBD1. Germline assignment: CDR1 SGHAT and CDR2 FQNNGV. The CDR3 loop spans 15 amino acids. The J segment lost 5 bases and the V segment lost 6 bases, leaving 10 bases of the junction unmatched. The CDR3 DNA sequence: TGTGCCAGCAGACCCCGGGACAGGCTCAGAGATACGCAGTATTTT. Its protein is CASRPRDRLRDTQYF. Full variable domain (rest looked up from reference TRBV11-2 and TRBJ2-3): EAGVAQSPRYKIIEKRQSVAFWCNPISGHATLYWYQQILGQGPKLLIQFQNNGVVDDSQLPKDRFSAERLKGVDSTLKIQPAKLEDSAVYLCASRPRDRLRDTQYFGPGTRLTVL.

The chain is built from TRBV9 and TRBJ2-3; either TRBD1 or TRBD2 may fit D (5 bases each). V dropped 0 bases and J dropped 10 bases, with 15 bases sitting between them. Germline V CDR1 and CDR2: SGDLS, YYNGEE. This CDR3 has 14 residues. In DNA form, the CDR3 reads TGTGCCAGCAGCGTAGATTTCGGGGCCGCGGCGCAGTATTTT. This gives the protein CASSVDFGAAAQYF.

This clone was counted between two and nine times. The chain recombines TRBV2 with TRBJ2-1; the D gene is possibly TRBD2 (6 bases). The V and J ends lost 11 bases and 4 bases respectively, with 15 bases between them. This CDR3 is built from 13 residues. The germline V gene encodes CDR1 SNHLY and CDR2 FYNNEI. The CDR3 coding sequence is TGTGCCGAAGGTCGGGGGTCATACAATGAGCAGTTCTTC. Translated, it gives CAEGRGSYNEQFF.